The 4 T cell receptor beta chains presented below share a single source sample, sequenced in a study of T cell responses to AZD1222 COVID-19 vaccine. Generated by immunoSEQ multiplex PCR, the TCRdb table keeps only in-frame clones and is missing some. This sample has some 160,000 clones, with 90% to 95% found just once. Sequenced material: peripheral blood, taken on day 0 of AZD1222 vaccination. These receptors were collected from an adult in good health.

The gene calls are TRBV6-5 and TRBJ1-4; possibly TRBD1 for D (5 bases). Per germline, CDR1 MNHEY and CDR2 SVGAGI. The CDR3 runs to 13 residues. Deletions cut 2 bases from V and 8 bases from J, with 9 bases between. CDR3 DNA: TGTGCCAGCAGTTACGGGACGTGGGAAAAACTGTTTTTT. It translates to CASSYGTWEKLFF.

The chain uses TRBV6-6 and TRBJ1-2; tentative D call: TRBD1 (6 bases). CDR3 length equals 12 residues. Germline CDR1 is MNHNY and CDR2 is SVGAGI (reference sequence). Trimming removed 5 bases from V and 5 bases from J, with 9 bases in between. CDR3 bases: TGTGCCAGCAGTCCAGGGGAGTATGGCTACACCTTC. It translates to CASSPGEYGYTF.

The chain uses TRBV10-3 and TRBJ2-5, with no clear D. The CDR3 runs to 15 residues. Trimming left V 0 bases short and J 3 bases short, with 11 bases between. Per germline, CDR1 ENHRY and CDR2 SYGVKD. CDR3 residues: CAISESARQKETQYF. DNA for the CDR3: TGTGCCATCAGTGAGTCGGCAAGGCAGAAAGAGACCCAGTACTTC.

The rearrangement joins TRBV19 to TRBJ2-7; D is perhaps TRBD1 (5 bases). Trimming took 1 base from V and 4 from J, leaving 20 bases between them. The CDR3 runs 17 residues. Germline V gene sequence: CDR1 LNHDA, CDR2 SQIVND (reference sequence). The CDR3 is CASSIGPPAGLAYEQYF. The CDR3 DNA is TGTGCCAGTAGTATAGGTCCGCCGGCAGGGTTGGCGTACGAGCAGTACTTC.